The 11 T cell receptor beta chains listed next were all sequenced from one sample in a study of cytomegalovirus exposure and HLA in healthy donors. The PCR had 60 Vbeta and 13 Jbeta primers. Some clones are missing from TCRdb's copy, which holds only in-frame ones; the method was immunoSEQ multiplex PCR. This sample has some 150,000 clones, with 79% found just once. Sample: PBMCs. These TCRs come from a woman aged 45-65 years in good health and CMV-seronegative.

This clone turned up a few times. An end of the junction does not agree with germline; a read error may underlie this. The sample holds other DNA sequences that translate to the same CDR3. V and J are TRBV5-1 and TRBJ1-6; 7 positions agree with TRBD1. Per the germline V gene, CDR1 is SGHRS and CDR2 is YFSETQ. This CDR3 is 15 amino acids long. The CDR3 DNA sequence: TGCGCCAGTAGCTCAACCGGGACAGAAAATTCACCCCTCCACTTT. Its translation: CASSSTGTENSPLHF.

The chain is built from TRBV28 and TRBJ2-1; 8 bases are a match to TRBD2. The junction had 6 bases not matched to a gene; V was cut back by 3 bases and J by 2 bases. Per the germline V gene, CDR1 is MDHEN and CDR2 is SYDVKM. CDR3 length: 16 amino acids. Here the CDR3 reads CASSFRGGLTYNEQFF. DNA of the CDR3: TGTGCCAGCAGTTTCCGCGGGGGGTTAACCTACAATGAGCAGTTCTTC.

The chain combines TRBV28 with TRBJ2-5; TRBD1 agrees at 8 bases. Near its end, the DNA agrees better with TRBJ2-7, so the J call may be wrong. CDR1 is MDHEN and CDR2 is SYDVKM in the germline V gene. The length of the CDR3 is 14 residues. CDR3: CASRTGGSSYEQYF. Here the CDR3 DNA reads TGTGCCAGCAGAACAGGGGGGTCCTCCTACGAGCAGTACTTC.

The CDR3 loop reads CASSPRGVDGYTF. CDR3 bases: TGTGCCAGCTCACCACGGGGGGTCGATGGCTACACCTTC. The chain recombines TRBV18 with TRBJ1-2; tentative D call: TRBD1 (5 bases). The V end lost 1 base, the J end lost 6 bases, and 9 bases lay between the germline ends. The CDR3 sequence is 13 residues long. The V gene's germline CDR1 is KGHSH and CDR2 LQKENI.

A few counts support this clone. The gene calls are TRBV7-8 and TRBJ1-5, with TRBD1 matching 7 bases. The CDR3 totals 16 residues. Trimming at V came to 5 bases and at J to 0 bases, leaving 7 bases not matched to a gene. CDR1 and CDR2 from the germline V gene are SGHVS and FQNEAQ. In nucleotides, the CDR3 is TGTGCCAGCAGCCCTAGACAGGGTCATAGCAATCAGCCCCAGCATTTT. It is translated as CASSPRQGHSNQPQHF.

J is TRBJ1-1 and V is TRBV30, with unresolved D. Germline V lookup: CDR1 GTSNPN, CDR2 SVGIG (reference sequence). Trimming left V 8 bases short and J 1 base short, with 14 bases between. The CDR3 extends over 13 amino acids. DNA of the CDR3: TGTGCCCTTAGGAGGAACACGAACACTGAAGCTTTCTTT. Protein product: CALRRNTNTEAFF.

This chain uses TRBV28 with TRBJ1-6; perhaps TRBD1 as D (5 bases). The germline V gene has CDR1 MDHEN and CDR2 SYDVKM. Trimming stripped 8 bases from V and 0 bases from J, with 11 bases between. This CDR3 is 15 amino acids long. The CDR3 loop is CASWGGSSYNSPLHF. The CDR3 bases are TGTGCCAGCTGGGGGGGGAGCTCCTATAATTCACCCCTCCACTTT. Together with reference TRBV28 and TRBJ1-6, the CDR3 gives the full variable domain: DVKVTQSSRYLVKRTGEKVFLECVQDMDHENMFWYRQDPGLGLRLIYFSYDVKMKEKGDIPEGYSVSREKKERFSLILESASTNQTSMYLCASWGGSSYNSPLHFGNGTRLTVT.

The chain couples TRBV27 to TRBJ2-5, with D tentatively TRBD2 (6 bases). The CDR3 is 14 residues long. V lost 7 bases and J lost 1, with 13 bases in between. CDR1 is MNHEY and CDR2 is SMNVEV in the germline V gene (reference sequence). CDR3 loop: CASNSRDSQETQYF. The CDR3 DNA sequence: TGTGCCAGCAATTCGCGGGACTCCCAAGAGACCCAGTACTTC.

The rearrangement links TRBV11-2 to TRBJ2-7, with D perhaps TRBD2 (6 bases). Germline assignment: CDR1 SGHAT and CDR2 FQNNGV. The CDR3 is made up of 17 amino acids. V was trimmed by 3 bases and J by 7 bases, leaving 25 bases between them. The CDR3 region is CASSFALQTRGSWEQYF. The DNA of the CDR3 is TGTGCCAGCAGCTTTGCCTTACAAACGCGGGGAAGTTGGGAGCAGTACTTC.

This chain links TRBV19 with TRBJ1-1; D is perhaps TRBD1 (6 bases). V lost 7 bases to trimming and J lost 6 bases, with 15 bases between them. Germline-derived CDR1 and CDR2 are LNHDA and SQIVND (reference sequence). This CDR3 comprises 13 residues. The CDR3 protein is CASNSQGPAEAFF. The CDR3 bases are TGTGCCAGTAACTCACAGGGTCCCGCTGAAGCTTTCTTT.

This clone has a handful of counts. The V gene is TRBV28, the J gene TRBJ2-1, with a weak D call TRBD2 (5 bases). This CDR3 is 17 amino acids long. Germline CDR1 and CDR2: MDHEN and SYDVKM. Trimming took off 6 bases at V and 5 bases at J, with 23 bases between the two ends. The CDR3 spells CASRPSKGVSNNNEQFF. CDR3 DNA sequence: TGTGCCAGCAGGCCCTCTAAGGGAGTCTCAAATAACAATGAGCAGTTCTTC.